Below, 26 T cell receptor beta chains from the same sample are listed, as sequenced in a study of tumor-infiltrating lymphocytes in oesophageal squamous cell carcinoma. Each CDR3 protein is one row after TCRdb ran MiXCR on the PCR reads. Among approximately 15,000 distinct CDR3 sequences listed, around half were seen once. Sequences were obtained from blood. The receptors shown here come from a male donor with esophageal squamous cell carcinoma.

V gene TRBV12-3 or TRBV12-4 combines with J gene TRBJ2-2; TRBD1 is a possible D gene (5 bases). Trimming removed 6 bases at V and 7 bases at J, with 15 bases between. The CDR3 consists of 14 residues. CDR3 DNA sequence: TGTGCCAGCAGCAGGGCAGACTTAGACGGGGAGCTGTTTTTT. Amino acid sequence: CASSRADLDGELFF.

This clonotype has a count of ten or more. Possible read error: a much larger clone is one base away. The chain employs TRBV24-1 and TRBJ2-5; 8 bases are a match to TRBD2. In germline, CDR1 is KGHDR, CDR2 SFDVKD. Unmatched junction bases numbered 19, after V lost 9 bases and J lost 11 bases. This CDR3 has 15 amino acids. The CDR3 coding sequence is TGTGCCACCGGACATAGCGGGACTTCCTACAATGAGCAGTACTTC. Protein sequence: CATGHSGTSYNEQYF.

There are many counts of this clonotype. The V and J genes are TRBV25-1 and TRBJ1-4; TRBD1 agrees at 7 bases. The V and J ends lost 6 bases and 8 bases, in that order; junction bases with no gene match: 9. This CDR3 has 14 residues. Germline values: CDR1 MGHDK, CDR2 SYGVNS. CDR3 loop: CASSDRQGGEKLFF. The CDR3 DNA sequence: TGTGCCAGCAGCGACCGACAGGGAGGGGAAAAACTGTTTTTT.

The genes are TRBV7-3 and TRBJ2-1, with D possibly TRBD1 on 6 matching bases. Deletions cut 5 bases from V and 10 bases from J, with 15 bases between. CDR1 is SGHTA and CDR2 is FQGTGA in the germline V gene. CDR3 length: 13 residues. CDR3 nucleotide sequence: TGTGCCAGCAGCCCACAGGGTAACTACGAGCAGTTCTTC. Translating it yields CASSPQGNYEQFF.

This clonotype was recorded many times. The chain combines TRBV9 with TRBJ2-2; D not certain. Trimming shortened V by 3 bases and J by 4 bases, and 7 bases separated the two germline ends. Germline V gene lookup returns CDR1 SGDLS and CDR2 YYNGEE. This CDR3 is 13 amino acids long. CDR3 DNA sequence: TGTGCCAGCAGCGCCTTGGTCACCGGGGAGCTGTTTTTT. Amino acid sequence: CASSALVTGELFF.

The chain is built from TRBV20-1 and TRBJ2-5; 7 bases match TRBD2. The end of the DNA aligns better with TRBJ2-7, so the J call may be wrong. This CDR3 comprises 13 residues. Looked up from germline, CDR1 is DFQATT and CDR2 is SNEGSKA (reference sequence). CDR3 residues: CSAEGLTLYEQYF. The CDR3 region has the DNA TGCAGTGCCGAGGGACTAACGCTCTACGAGCAGTACTTC.

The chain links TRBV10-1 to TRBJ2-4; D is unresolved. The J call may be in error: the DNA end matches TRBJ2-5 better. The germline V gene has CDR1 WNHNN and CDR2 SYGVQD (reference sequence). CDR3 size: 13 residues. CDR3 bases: TGCGCCAGCAGTGAGTTTATCCAAGAGACCCAGTACTTC. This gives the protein CASSEFIQETQYF.

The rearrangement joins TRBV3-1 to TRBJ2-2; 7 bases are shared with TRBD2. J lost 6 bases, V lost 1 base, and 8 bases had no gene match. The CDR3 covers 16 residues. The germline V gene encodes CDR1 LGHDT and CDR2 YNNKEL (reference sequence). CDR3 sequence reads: CASSQVAGPLPGELFF. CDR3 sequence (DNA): TGTGCCAGCAGCCAAGTAGCGGGCCCTCTGCCCGGGGAGCTGTTTTTT.

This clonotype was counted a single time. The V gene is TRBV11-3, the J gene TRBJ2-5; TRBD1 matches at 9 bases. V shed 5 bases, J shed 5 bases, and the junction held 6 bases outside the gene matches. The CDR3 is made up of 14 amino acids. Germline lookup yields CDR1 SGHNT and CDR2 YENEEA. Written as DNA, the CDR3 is TGTGCCAGCAGCGCCGGGACAGGGTGGGAGACCCAGTACTTC. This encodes CASSAGTGWETQYF.

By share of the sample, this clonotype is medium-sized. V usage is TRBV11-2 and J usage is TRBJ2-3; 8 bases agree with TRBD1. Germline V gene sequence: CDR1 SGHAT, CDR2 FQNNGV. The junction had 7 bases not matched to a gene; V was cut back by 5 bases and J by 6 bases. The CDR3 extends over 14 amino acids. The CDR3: CASSISTGVDTQYF. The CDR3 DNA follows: TGTGCCAGCAGCATTTCGACAGGGGTTGATACGCAGTATTTT.

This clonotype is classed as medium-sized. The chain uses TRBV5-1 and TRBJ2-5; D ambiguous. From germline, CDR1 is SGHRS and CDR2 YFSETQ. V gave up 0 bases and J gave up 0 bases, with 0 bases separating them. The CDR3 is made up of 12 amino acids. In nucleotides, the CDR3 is TGCGCCAGCAGCTTGGACCAAGAGACCCAGTACTTC. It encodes CASSLDQETQYF.

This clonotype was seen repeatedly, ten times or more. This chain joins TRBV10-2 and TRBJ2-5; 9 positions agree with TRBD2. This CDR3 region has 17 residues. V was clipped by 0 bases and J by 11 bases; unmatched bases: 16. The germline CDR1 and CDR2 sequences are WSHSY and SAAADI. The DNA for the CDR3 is TGCGCCAGCAGTGAGTCGCTTACTAGCGGGTACTACAATGAGCAGTACTTC. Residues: CASSESLTSGYYNEQYF.

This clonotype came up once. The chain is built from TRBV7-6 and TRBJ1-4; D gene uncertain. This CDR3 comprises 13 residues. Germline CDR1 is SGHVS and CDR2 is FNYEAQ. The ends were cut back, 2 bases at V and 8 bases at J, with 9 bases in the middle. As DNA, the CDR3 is TGTGCCAGCAGCTTAATGCTGGGGGAAAAACTGTTTTTT. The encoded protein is CASSLMLGEKLFF.

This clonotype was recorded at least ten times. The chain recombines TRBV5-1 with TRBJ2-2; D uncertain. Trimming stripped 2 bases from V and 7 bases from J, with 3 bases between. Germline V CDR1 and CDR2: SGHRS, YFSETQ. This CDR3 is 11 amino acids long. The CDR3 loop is CASSLLGELFF. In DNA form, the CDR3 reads TGCGCCAGCAGCTTACTCGGGGAGCTGTTTTTT.

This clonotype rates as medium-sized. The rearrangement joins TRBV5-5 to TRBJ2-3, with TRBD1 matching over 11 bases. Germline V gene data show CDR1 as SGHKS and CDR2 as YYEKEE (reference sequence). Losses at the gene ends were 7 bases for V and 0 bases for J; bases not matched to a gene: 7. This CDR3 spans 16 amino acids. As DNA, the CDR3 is TGTGCCAGCGGACAGGGGGCGCCTTCTAGCACAGATACGCAGTATTTT. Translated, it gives CASGQGAPSSTDTQYF.

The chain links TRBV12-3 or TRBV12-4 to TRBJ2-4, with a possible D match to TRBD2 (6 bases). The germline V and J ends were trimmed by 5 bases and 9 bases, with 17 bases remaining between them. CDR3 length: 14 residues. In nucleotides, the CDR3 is TGTGCCAGCAGTCCCGCGGGGTACGGAAGCATTCAGTACTTC. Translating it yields CASSPAGYGSIQYF.

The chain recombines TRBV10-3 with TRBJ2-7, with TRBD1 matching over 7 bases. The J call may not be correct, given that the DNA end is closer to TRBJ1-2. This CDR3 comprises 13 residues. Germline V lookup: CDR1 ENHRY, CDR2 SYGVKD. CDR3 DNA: TGTGCCATCAATGGACAGGAGGAGTATGGCTACACCTTC. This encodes CAINGQEEYGYTF.

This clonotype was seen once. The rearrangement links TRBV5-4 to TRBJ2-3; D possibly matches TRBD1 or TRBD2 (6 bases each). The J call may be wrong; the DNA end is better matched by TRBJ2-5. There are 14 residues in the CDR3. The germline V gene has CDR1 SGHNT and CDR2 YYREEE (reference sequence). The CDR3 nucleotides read TGTGCCAGCAGCGTAGGGGGGTCCCAAGAGACCCAGTACTTC. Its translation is CASSVGGSQETQYF.

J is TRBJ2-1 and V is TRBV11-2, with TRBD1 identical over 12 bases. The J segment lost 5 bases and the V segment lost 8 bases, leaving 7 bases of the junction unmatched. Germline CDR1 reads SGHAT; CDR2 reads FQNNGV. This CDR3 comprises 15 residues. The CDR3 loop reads CASDSGTGGHNEQFF. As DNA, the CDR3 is TGTGCCAGCGACTCCGGGACAGGGGGCCACAATGAGCAGTTCTTC.

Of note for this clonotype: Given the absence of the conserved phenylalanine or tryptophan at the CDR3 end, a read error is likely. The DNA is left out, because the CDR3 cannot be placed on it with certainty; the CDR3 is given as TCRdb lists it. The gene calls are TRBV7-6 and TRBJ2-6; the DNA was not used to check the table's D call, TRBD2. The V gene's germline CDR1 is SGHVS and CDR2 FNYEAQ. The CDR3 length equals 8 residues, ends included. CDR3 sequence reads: CASSHSRT.

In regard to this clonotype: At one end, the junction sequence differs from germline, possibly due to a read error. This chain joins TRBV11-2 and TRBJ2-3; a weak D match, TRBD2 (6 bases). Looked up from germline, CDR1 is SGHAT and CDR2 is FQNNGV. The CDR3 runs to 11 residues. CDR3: CASSLDSGVVF. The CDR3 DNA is TGTGCCAGCAGCTTAGATTCGGGAGTAGTTTTC.

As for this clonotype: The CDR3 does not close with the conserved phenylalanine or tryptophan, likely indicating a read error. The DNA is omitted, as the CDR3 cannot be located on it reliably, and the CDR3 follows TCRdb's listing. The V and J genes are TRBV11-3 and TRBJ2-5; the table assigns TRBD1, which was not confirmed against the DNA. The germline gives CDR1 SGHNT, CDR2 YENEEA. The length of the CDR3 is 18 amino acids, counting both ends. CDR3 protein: CASSLEGRTGDYGYTFGS.

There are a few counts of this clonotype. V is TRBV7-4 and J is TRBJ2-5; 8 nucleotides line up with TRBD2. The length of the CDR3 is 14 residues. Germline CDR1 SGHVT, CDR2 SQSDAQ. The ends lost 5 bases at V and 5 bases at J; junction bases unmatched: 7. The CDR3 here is CASSPHSGVETQYF. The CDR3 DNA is TGTGCCAGCAGCCCTCATAGCGGGGTGGAGACCCAGTACTTC. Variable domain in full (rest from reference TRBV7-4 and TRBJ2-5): GAGVSQSPRYKVAKRGRDVALRCDSISGHVTLYWYRQTLGQGSEVLTYSQSDAQRDKSGRPSGRFSAERPERSVSTLKIQRTEQGDSAVYLCASSPHSGVETQYFGPGTRLLVL.

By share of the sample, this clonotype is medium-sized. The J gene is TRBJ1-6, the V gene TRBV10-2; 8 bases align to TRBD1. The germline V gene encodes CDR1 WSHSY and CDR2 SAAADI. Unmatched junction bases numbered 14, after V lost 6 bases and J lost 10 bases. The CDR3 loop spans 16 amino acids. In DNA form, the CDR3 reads TGCGCCAGCAGAGGAGGGACAGGAACTACGGGATCACCCCTCCACTTT. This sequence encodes CASRGGTGTTGSPLHF.

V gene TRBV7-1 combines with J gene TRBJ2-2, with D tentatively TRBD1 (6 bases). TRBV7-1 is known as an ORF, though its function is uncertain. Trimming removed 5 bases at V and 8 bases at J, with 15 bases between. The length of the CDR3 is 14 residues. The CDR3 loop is CASSRGQNGGELFF. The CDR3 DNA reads TGTGCCAGCAGCCGAGGACAGAACGGAGGGGAGCTGTTTTTT.

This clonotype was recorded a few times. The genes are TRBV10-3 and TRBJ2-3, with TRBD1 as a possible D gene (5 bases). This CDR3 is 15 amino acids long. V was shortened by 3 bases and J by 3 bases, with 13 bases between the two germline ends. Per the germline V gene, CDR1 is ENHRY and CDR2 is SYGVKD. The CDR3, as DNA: TGTGCCATCAGTGAAGGGGTCGGAGAGACAGATACGCAGTATTTT. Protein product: CAISEGVGETDTQYF.